The clone carrying this T cell receptor beta chain has a handful of counts. Its antigen remains unidentified. This CDR3 has 17 amino acids. Per germline, CDR1 DFQATT and CDR2 SNEGSKA (reference sequence). The V segment lost 6 bases and the J segment 3 bases; nucleotides outside the gene matches: 17. The sample is drawn from a study of T-cell memory formation after mild COVID-19. General study results and limits: Cross-reactive memory apparently joined, as some responding clones appeared in pre-infection memory.

TCRdb ran MiXCR on the 5' RACE reads and lists one entry per CDR3 protein. In the table there are approximately 180,000 distinct CDR3 sequences, 16% of which are singletons. The sequenced sample consisted of PBMCs or a T cell subset sorted from them (not recorded which). The chain is built from TRBV20-1 and TRBJ1-5, with TRBD1 identical over 7 bases. The TCR comes from an adult woman who had mild COVID-19 (a few samples of this study predate the infection). Cell type and time point are not known. The CDR3 DNA sequence: TGCAGTGCCAAAAAACTGACAGGGCAGGGGAACAATCAGCCCCAGCATTTT. It codes for CSAKKLTGQGNNQPQHF.